These T cell receptor beta chains were read from a single sample in a study of Ad26.COV2.S vaccination and SARS-CoV-2 variants. Sequenced by immunoSEQ multiplex PCR; TCRdb stores in-frame clones only, minus some. The table lists about 350,000 clones, 88% of them singletons, with 6.4% in the top ten. The sample consisted of peripheral blood, taken in a trial of Ad26.COV2.S vaccine versus placebo. These receptors all stem from a person between 18 and 65 years old who received the Ad26.COV2.S COVID-19 vaccine or a placebo. CDR3s leave out the opening cysteine and the closing phenylalanine or tryptophan.

j_call v_call cdr3_aa
TRBJ1-1 TRBV2 ASRQITEAF
TRBJ2-2 TRBV7-2 ASSWDPGGELF
TRBJ1-6 TRBV3-1/TRBV3-2 ASSIIGPNSPLH
TRBJ2-1 TRBV29-1 SVVGDRANEQF
TRBJ1-2 TRBV19 ATMTGNYGYT
TRBJ2-2 TRBV30 AWSAPWDGDRWELF
TRBJ1-1 TRBV6-5 ASCALRGNGEAF
TRBJ1-5 TRBV5-1 ASSQGQGNNQPQH
TRBJ2-7 TRBV9 ASSVAAVGQPPGLRQY
TRBJ1-4 TRBV3-1/TRBV3-2 ASSQGAGGEKLF
TRBJ2-7 TRBV29-1 SIKDGIEQY
TRBJ1-1 TRBV6-2/TRBV6-3 ASSRMTGSKVSEAF
TRBJ2-2 TRBV5-1 ASRSPQAGGSTGELF
TRBJ1-6 TRBV6-6 ASSYERRGDSPLH
TRBJ2-5 TRBV19 ASSTLHRGGETQY
TRBJ2-2 TRBV5-5 ASSAMTGNTGELF
TRBJ1-2 TRBV30 AWRTIAGDGYT
TRBJ2-5 TRBV6-5 ASNPGGQETQY
TRBJ1-1 TRBV5-1 ASSLAAGQGATEAF
TRBJ2-7 TRBV7-9 ASSQVGQPPEQY
TRBJ1-1 TRBV29-1 SVSGRGHGTEAF
TRBJ2-7 TRBV7-2 ASSAAYEQY
TRBJ2-3 TRBV11-3 ASSFELAGGSDTQY
TRBJ2-3 TRBV7-2 ASSPSALSTDTQY
TRBJ2-7 TRBV7-9 ASSSNYEQY
TRBJ1-1 TRBV7-3 ASRPSVNTEAF
TRBJ1-2 TRBV29-1 SVGTFVGGYT
TRBJ2-7 TRBV5-1 ASSSPGTTYEQY
TRBJ2-1 TRBV14 ASSQEILRGEQF
TRBJ2-7 TRBV25-1 ASSDRARPNYEQY
TRBJ1-1 TRBV5-4 ASSLKQDTEAF
TRBJ2-7 TRBV6-6 ASSSPNTYEQY
TRBJ1-1 TRBV14 ASSQEGYPDTEAF
TRBJ1-1 TRBV4-1 ASMSNRVNTEAF
TRBJ2-1 TRBV7-6 ASSHQGPQPSYNEQF
TRBJ1-3 TRBV5-4 ATAGRNTIY
TRBJ1-1 TRBV6-6 ASSTKQGLNTEAF
TRBJ2-3 TRBV3-1/TRBV3-2 ASSPSDMGVTQY
TRBJ1-1 TRBV7-9 ASSFLRVDPEAF
TRBJ2-2 TRBV19 ASSISGTGVAGELF
TRBJ2-5 TRBV4-3 ASSPNPAETQY
TRBJ1-6 TRBV7-2 ASSPRGARSDSPLH
TRBJ1-6 TRBV30 AWSTGMEDSPLH
TRBJ2-3 TRBV11-1 ASSLEKRGTDTQY
TRBJ1-5 TRBV29-1 SVVFQQREPQH
TRBJ1-2 TRBV30 AWSTRELIGDGYT
TRBJ2-1 TRBV9 ASSVADRQEQF
TRBJ2-3 TRBV6-6 ASSRLPDTRSTDTQY
TRBJ2-7 TRBV5-4 AISTERAYEQY
TRBJ2-3 TRBV16 ASSLQAKDTQY
TRBJ2-3 TRBV7-6 ASSARADTQY
TRBJ2-1 TRBV13 ASSARKQGAGEQF
TRBJ1-1 TRBV11-2 ASSYNDGTEAF
TRBJ2-5 TRBV5-4 ASSERDQETQY
TRBJ2-1 TRBV6-6 ASSLTTSHEQF